This T cell receptor beta chain was documented in a study of OX40 agonist ivuxolimab in advanced cancers. Broader study findings: Expanded peripheral T cells had an undetermined antigen specificity. Fewer expanded clones were found on average in CD4+ than in CD8+ T cells.

Method: immunoSEQ multiplex PCR; TCRdb's copy keeps in-frame clones and lacks some. The sample holds around 29,000 clones, approximately 86% seen once. Trimming took 3 bases from V and 7 from J; bases not matched to a gene: 15. The CDR3 has 17 residues. The germline V gene has CDR1 MNHEY and CDR2 SMNVEV (reference sequence). Comment on this clone: Its antigen is unknown.

This receptor was identified in an adult with an advanced solid tumor such as melanoma, head and neck, liver or kidney cancer. The chain uses TRBV27 and TRBJ2-1; 7 nucleotides line up with TRBD1. The sample here was CD4+ or CD8+ T cells sorted from blood, taken in a trial of the OX40 agonist ivuxolimab. CDR3 residues: CASSFAQTGWTFNEQFF. CDR3 DNA: TGTGCCAGCAGTTTCGCCCAGACAGGGTGGACTTTTAATGAGCAGTTCTTC.